This is a list of T cell receptor beta chains from one sample in a study of T cell clones after liver transplantation. Method: immunoSEQ multiplex PCR; TCRdb's copy keeps in-frame clones and lacks some. Found here are roughly 120,000 clones, 90% of them singletons; the top ten hold approximately 0.78%. The specimen was CD4+ T cells from blood, collected 12 months after liver transplant. These receptors were collected from a human patient who received a liver transplant. Some T cells could come from the graft donor. CDR3s include the opening cysteine and the closing phenylalanine or tryptophan. A D gene is named only where the DNA matches it firmly. Some rows have no size entry. The others give once, few or many, or a class for an expanded clone.

j_call,d_call,v_call,clone_size,cdr3_nt,cdr3_aa
TRBJ2-1,TRBD2,TRBV11-3,NA,TGTGCCAGCAGCTCTAGGACTAGCGTTTACAATGAGCAGTTCTTC,CASSSRTSVYNEQFF
TRBJ2-2,NA,TRBV6-5,NA,TGTGCCAGCAGTTACTCGCGTCCTGCGAACACCGGGGAGCTGTTTTTT,CASSYSRPANTGELFF
TRBJ1-2,NA,TRBV2,NA,TGTGCCAGCAGTGAAGGGGAGCGGGGCGCTAACTATGGCTACACCTTC,CASSEGERGANYGYTF
TRBJ2-7,NA,TRBV5-1,NA,TGCGCCAGCAGCTTGACAGGGACGACCTACGAGCAGTACTTC,CASSLTGTTYEQYF
TRBJ2-1,TRBD2,TRBV4-2,NA,TGTGCCAGCAGCCAAGTGCGGGAGTCCAACTCCTACAATGAGCAGTTCTTC,CASSQVRESNSYNEQFF
TRBJ1-2,TRBD1,TRBV27,NA,TGTGCCAGCAGGACAACAAGACAGGGGTTGAGGTTCGTGAACTATGGCTACACCTTC,CASRTTRQGLRFVNYGYTF
TRBJ1-1,NA,TRBV12-5,NA,TGTGCTAGTGGTTTGGGATACAGGTACATGAACACTGAAGCTTTCTTT,CASGLGYRYMNTEAFF
TRBJ1-1,NA,TRBV11-3,NA,TGTGCCAGCAGCAGGCAGTACGGTGAAGCTTTCTTT,CASSRQYGEAFF
TRBJ1-1,NA,TRBV30,once,TGTGCCTGGAGTGTGGAGGGGAACACTGAAGCTTTCTTT,CAWSVEGNTEAFF
TRBJ1-1,NA,TRBV11-2,once,TGTGCCAGCAGCTTCAGGAGCCTGAGGGATGAAGCTTTCTTT,CASSFRSLRDEAFF
TRBJ2-7,NA,TRBV15,NA,TGTGCCACCAGCAGAGATCGTCAGGGGATGTCGTACTTC,CATSRDRQGMSYF
TRBJ2-1,NA,TRBV18,NA,TGTGCCAGCTCAGATGGGATCTCTCGGGGTGAGCAGTTCTTC,CASSDGISRGEQFF
TRBJ1-5,TRBD1,TRBV19,few,TGTGCCAGTAGTATATGGAAGGGGGCTAGCAATCAGCCCCAGCATTTT,CASSIWKGASNQPQHF
TRBJ2-7,NA,TRBV28,NA,TGTGCCAGCAGTTTGGCCACAAGGGGAGAGCAGTACTTC,CASSLATRGEQYF
TRBJ1-5,NA,TRBV27,medium-sized,TGTGCCAGCAGTTTATCGACAGATTATAGCAATCAGCCCCAGCATTTT,CASSLSTDYSNQPQHF
TRBJ1-4,NA,TRBV6-1,NA,TGTGCCAGCAGTCCCCCAGGGTTAACTAATGAAAAACTGTTTTTT,CASSPPGLTNEKLFF
TRBJ1-1,TRBD1,TRBV29-1,NA,TGCAGCGCCGCCCCCGGGACAGGGAACACTGAAGCTTTCTTT,CSAAPGTGNTEAFF
TRBJ1-5,TRBD1,TRBV18,NA,TGTGCCAGCTCACCCGACAGGGTTCAGCCCCAGCATTTT,CASSPDRVQPQHF
TRBJ2-3,NA,TRBV7-8,NA,TGTGCCAGCAGCCCCCGGACAATTAGCACAGATACGCAGTATTTT,CASSPRTISTDTQYF
TRBJ2-7,NA,TRBV28,NA,TGTGCCAGCAGTTTCAGGAAGGGGCTCACCTACGAGCAGTACTTC,CASSFRKGLTYEQYF
TRBJ2-1,TRBD2,TRBV9,once,TGTGCCAGCAGCGTAGATAGCGGGGTGGTGAATGAGCAGTTCTTC,CASSVDSGVVNEQFF
TRBJ2-7,TRBD2,TRBV11-3,NA,TGTGCCAGCAGCTTAGAGGGGCTAGCGGGAACCCACGAGCAGTACTTC,CASSLEGLAGTHEQYF
TRBJ2-2,NA,TRBV19,NA,TGTGCCAGTAATATCGCGGCAGCGAACACCGGGGAGCTGTTTTTT,CASNIAAANTGELFF
TRBJ2-7,NA,TRBV14,NA,TGTGCCAGCAGCCAAGCCTACAAAGGGTCAGCAGACTACGAGCAGTACTTC,CASSQAYKGSADYEQYF
TRBJ2-7,NA,TRBV21-1,NA,TGTGCCAGCAGCAAAGCGCGAGTATTGCAGTACTTC,CASSKARVLQYF
TRBJ1-2,TRBD1,TRBV25-1,NA,TGTGCCAGCAGTGCTAAGATGACAGGGGGCGGTGGCTACACCTTC,CASSAKMTGGGGYTF
TRBJ2-2,NA,TRBV28,NA,TGTGCCAGCAGTTCCCCCGGACAGCACACCGGGGAGCTGTTTTTT,CASSSPGQHTGELFF
TRBJ2-5,NA,TRBV5-1,few,TGCGCCAGCAGGTCCGGGGCATCGATCTTCCAAGAGACCCAGTACTTC,CASRSGASIFQETQYF